Below are 10 T cell receptor beta chains sequenced from a single sample in a study of CD8 T cells in Susac syndrome. RNA in amounts of roughly 0.5 to 1 ug was reverse transcribed with random hexamers. TCRdb reprocessed the immunoSEQ multiplex PCR reads with MiXCR, giving one entry per CDR3 protein. Of roughly 88,000 distinct CDR3 sequences in the sample, approximately 96% were seen once. The sequencing sample was made of CD8+ T cells from PBMCs. These receptors were taken from a human donor with Susac syndrome.

The chain carries TRBV20-1 and TRBJ2-2; 8 nucleotides line up with TRBD2. Per the germline V gene, CDR1 is DFQATT and CDR2 is SNEGSKA (reference sequence). V gave up 3 bases and J gave up 6 bases; unmatched junction bases: 6. This CDR3 contains 14 residues. CDR3 in DNA: TGCAGTGCTAGTCCGGCGGGAGGCCCCGGGGAGCTGTTTTTT. This codes for CSASPAGGPGELFF.

The chain combines TRBV27 with TRBJ2-7, with unresolved D. Looked up from germline, CDR1 is MNHEY and CDR2 is SMNVEV (reference sequence). The CDR3 extends over 13 amino acids. Trimming cost V 2 bases and J 2 bases, with 7 bases left between them. CDR3 nucleotide sequence: TGTGCCAGCAGTTTAAACAGCCCCTACGAGCAGTACTTC. Translated: CASSLNSPYEQYF.

The V and J genes are TRBV29-1 and TRBJ2-2; weak D call: TRBD1 (6 bases). V was cut by 7 bases and J by 1 base, with 22 bases left in between. The CDR3 spans 17 residues. Looked up from germline, CDR1 is SQVTM and CDR2 is ANQGSEA. The CDR3 reads CSAVSHPPRGNTGELFF. In DNA, the CDR3 is TGCAGCGCCGTCTCGCATCCACCCAGGGGGAACACCGGGGAGCTGTTTTTT.

This chain connects TRBV7-2 to TRBJ1-5, with no clear D. CDR1 is SGHTA, CDR2 FQGNSA, per germline. With 4 bases removed from V and 0 bases from J, the gap between germline ends came to 10 bases. CDR3 size: 15 residues. Written as DNA, the CDR3 is TGTGCCAGCAGCTCTATACAGAATAGCAATCAGCCCCAGCATTTT. It specifies CASSSIQNSNQPQHF.

V usage is TRBV29-1 and J usage is TRBJ2-7; D is possibly TRBD2 (5 bases). CDR1 SQVTM and CDR2 ANQGSEA come from the germline V gene. The CDR3 is 13 amino acids. The V end lost 7 bases, the J end lost 6 bases, and 19 bases lay between the germline ends. The CDR3 sequence: CSALSPLGVEQYV. CDR3 coding DNA: TGCAGCGCCCTCTCCCCTCTCGGGGTCGAGCAGTACGTC.

The chain recombines TRBV29-1 with TRBJ2-2, with TRBD1 identical over 9 bases. Germline CDR1 reads SQVTM; CDR2 reads ANQGSEA. Germline trimming cut 3 bases from V and 3 bases from J; bases unmatched to any gene: 2. CDR3 size: 14 residues. In nucleotides, the CDR3 is TGCAGCGTTGAGGGACAGGGATACACCGGGGAGCTGTTTTTT. Protein sequence: CSVEGQGYTGELFF.

The gene calls are TRBV3-1 and TRBJ2-5; tentatively, D is TRBD1 (6 bases). V lost 2 bases to trimming and J lost 5 bases, with 18 bases between them. The CDR3 has 16 amino acids. In germline, CDR1 is LGHDT, CDR2 YNNKEL (reference sequence). The CDR3 here is CASSQSQDSGGETQYF. CDR3 DNA: TGTGCCAGCAGCCAAAGTCAGGACAGCGGAGGCGAGACCCAGTACTTC.

This rearrangement joins TRBV15 to TRBJ2-4; TRBD1 agrees at 10 bases. With 5 bases clipped from V and 5 bases from J, the junction kept 6 bases outside the gene matches. Germline lookup yields CDR1 LNHNV and CDR2 YYDKDF (reference sequence). The length of the CDR3 is 15 residues. Here the CDR3 DNA reads TGTGCCACCAGCCCAAGGGGGACAGGGGAAAACATTCAGTACTTC. It specifies CATSPRGTGENIQYF.

V is TRBV29-1 and J is TRBJ2-7; perhaps TRBD1 as D (6 bases). V was shortened by 7 bases and J by 0 bases, with 13 bases between the two germline ends. Germline CDR1 SQVTM, CDR2 ANQGSEA. This CDR3 is 13 amino acids long. The DNA of the CDR3 is TGCAGCGCCCTGGGACAAAACTCCTACGAGCAGTACTTC. Residues: CSALGQNSYEQYF.

The chain uses TRBV19 and TRBJ2-7; 9 bases map to TRBD1. The CDR3 is 15 amino acids. Germline V gives CDR1 LNHDA, CDR2 SQIVND (reference sequence). J lost 5 bases, V lost 1 base, and 6 bases had no gene match. The CDR3 region is CASSIAGTGFNEQYF. For the CDR3, the DNA is TGTGCCAGTAGTATAGCCGGGACAGGGTTCAACGAGCAGTACTTC.